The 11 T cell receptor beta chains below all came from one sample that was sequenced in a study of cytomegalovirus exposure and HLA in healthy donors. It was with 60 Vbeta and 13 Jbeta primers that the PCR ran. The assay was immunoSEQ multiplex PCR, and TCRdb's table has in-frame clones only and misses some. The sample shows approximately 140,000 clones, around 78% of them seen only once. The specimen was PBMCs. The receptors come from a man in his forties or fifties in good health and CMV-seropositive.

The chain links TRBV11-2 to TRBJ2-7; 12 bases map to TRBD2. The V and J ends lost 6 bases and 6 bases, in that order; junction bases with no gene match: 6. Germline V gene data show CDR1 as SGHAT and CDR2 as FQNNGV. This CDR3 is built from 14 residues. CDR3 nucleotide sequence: TGTGCCAGCAGGCCGGGACTAGCGGGTCTCGAGCAGTACTTC. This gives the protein CASRPGLAGLEQYF.

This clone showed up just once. This chain's CDR3 is CAWGQGGTTNEKLFF. The DNA for the CDR3 is TGTGCCTGGGGCCAGGGAGGGACAACTAATGAAAAACTGTTTTTT. The chain has TRBV30 and TRBJ1-4, with D possibly being TRBD1 (5 bases). Germline-derived CDR1 and CDR2 are GTSNPN and SVGIG (reference sequence). The length of the CDR3 is 15 residues. V dropped 5 bases and J dropped 0 bases, with 13 bases sitting between them. The whole variable domain, remainder taken from reference TRBV30 and TRBJ1-4, is SQTIHQWPATLVQPVGSPLSLECTVEGTSNPNLYWYRQAAGRGLQLLFYSVGIGQISSEVPQNLSASRPQDRQFILSSKKLLLSDSGFYLCAWGQGGTTNEKLFFGSGTQLSVL.

CDR3 sequence (DNA): TGTGCCAGCAGCCACGAACTCCAACGGCTGTTTTTT. This translates into CASSHELQRLFF. The chain couples TRBV7-6 to TRBJ2-2; the D is unclear. V was shortened by 5 bases and J by 13 bases, with 14 bases between the two germline ends. This CDR3 has 12 residues. Germline CDR1 SGHVS, CDR2 FNYEAQ.

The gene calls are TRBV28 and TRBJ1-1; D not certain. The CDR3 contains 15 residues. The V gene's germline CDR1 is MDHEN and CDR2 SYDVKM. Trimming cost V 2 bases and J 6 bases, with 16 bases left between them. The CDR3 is CASSLALTKRAEAFF. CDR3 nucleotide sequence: TGTGCCAGCAGTTTAGCGCTCACAAAGAGGGCTGAAGCTTTCTTT.

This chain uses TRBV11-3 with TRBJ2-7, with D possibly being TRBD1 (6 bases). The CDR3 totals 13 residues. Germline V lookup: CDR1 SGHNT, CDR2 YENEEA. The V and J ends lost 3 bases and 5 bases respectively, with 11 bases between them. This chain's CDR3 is CASSFAGADEQYF. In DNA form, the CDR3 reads TGTGCCAGCAGCTTTGCAGGGGCGGACGAGCAGTACTTC.

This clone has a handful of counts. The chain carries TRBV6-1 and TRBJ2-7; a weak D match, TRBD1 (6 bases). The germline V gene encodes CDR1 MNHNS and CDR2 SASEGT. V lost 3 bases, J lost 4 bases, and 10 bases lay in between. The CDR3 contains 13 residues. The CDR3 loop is CASSDRGPYEQYF. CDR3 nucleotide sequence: TGTGCCAGCAGTGACAGGGGACCTTACGAGCAGTACTTC.

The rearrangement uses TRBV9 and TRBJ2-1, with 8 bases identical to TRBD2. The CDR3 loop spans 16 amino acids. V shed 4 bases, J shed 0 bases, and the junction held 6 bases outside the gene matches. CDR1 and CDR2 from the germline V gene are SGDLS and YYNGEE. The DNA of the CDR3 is TGTGCCAGCAGCCCGATAGCGGGGAGCTCCTACAATGAGCAGTTCTTC. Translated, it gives CASSPIAGSSYNEQFF.

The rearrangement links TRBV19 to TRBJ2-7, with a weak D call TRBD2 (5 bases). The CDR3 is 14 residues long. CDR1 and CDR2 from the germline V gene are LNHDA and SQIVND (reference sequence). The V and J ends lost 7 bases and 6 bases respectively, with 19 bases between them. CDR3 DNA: TGTGCCAGTAATTCGCAGGTCGGACTGGGCGAGCAGTACTTC. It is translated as CASNSQVGLGEQYF.

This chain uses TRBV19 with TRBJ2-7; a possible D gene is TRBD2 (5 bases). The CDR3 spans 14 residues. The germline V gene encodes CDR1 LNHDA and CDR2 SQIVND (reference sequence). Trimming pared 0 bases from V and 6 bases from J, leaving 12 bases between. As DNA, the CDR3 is TGTGCCAGTAGTATAGATCAACTAGAACGCGAGCAGTACTTC. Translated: CASSIDQLEREQYF.

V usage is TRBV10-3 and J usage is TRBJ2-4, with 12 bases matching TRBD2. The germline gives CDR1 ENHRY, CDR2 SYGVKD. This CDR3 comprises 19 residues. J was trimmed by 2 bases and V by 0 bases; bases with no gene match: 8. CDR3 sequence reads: CAISESLAGGPGSKNIQYF. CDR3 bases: TGTGCCATCAGTGAGTCCCTAGCGGGAGGGCCGGGGTCCAAAAACATTCAGTACTTC.

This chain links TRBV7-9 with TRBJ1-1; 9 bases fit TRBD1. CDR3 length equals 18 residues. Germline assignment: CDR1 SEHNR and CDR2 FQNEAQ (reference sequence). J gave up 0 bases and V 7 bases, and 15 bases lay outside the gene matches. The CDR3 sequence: CASTSGGLDRGMNTEAFF. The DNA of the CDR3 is TGTGCCAGCACTTCTGGTGGCTTGGACAGGGGAATGAACACTGAAGCTTTCTTT.